This T cell receptor (beta chain) derives from a study of blood T cell dynamics during melanoma immunotherapy. About the research overall: Metastatic melanoma patients received first-line pembrolizumab or nivolumab plus ipilimumab. Regarding the study as a whole: The study could not tell melanoma-specific clones from general immune activation.

V lost 5 bases, J lost 10 bases, and 17 bases lay in between. Looked up from germline, CDR1 is MNHEY and CDR2 is SVGAGI. The CDR3 length is 13 residues. Notes on this clone: Antigen: not known.

The table came from immunoSEQ multiplex PCR; TCRdb's copy has only in-frame clones and leaves some out. The data show fewer than 8,000 clones, with about 93% seen just once and around 13% held by the top ten. The time point: pre-treatment baseline. At 12 weeks after first infusion, RECIST 1.1 defined response for most patients. No patient had earlier systemic cancer treatment, concurrent immunosuppressants, or another active cancer. This sequence joins TRBV6-5 and TRBJ1-1; possibly TRBD1 for D (5 bases). Here the sequenced sample was cell-free DNA from blood, taken from a patient treated with checkpoint blockade. The receptor's source is a human donor with melanoma. The CDR3 DNA reads TGTGCCAGCAGTCTCCAGGGAGGTGTGGGAGCTTTCTTT. It encodes CASSLQGGVGAFF.